Sequencing of this T cell receptor (beta chain) was carried out in a study of blood T cells in healthy people across ages. Regarding the study as a whole: Naive CD4+ cell counts and diversity both ran higher in long-lived than in aged donors. Diversity estimates drawn from one million T cells were deemed underestimates. Naive T cell percentage strongly correlated with TCR beta diversity.

A note on this clonotype: The target antigen is unknown.

Per sample, no less than 5.5 micrograms of total RNA were extracted. CDR1 is SEHNR and CDR2 is FQNEAQ in the germline V gene (reference sequence). Trimming left V 3 bases short and J 0 bases short, with 15 bases between. The CDR3 totals 18 residues. Primers used in a second PCR of roughly 6 to 12 cycles were a sample-barcoded 5' primer and a J-beta primer mix. TCRdb recomputed calls from the 5' RACE reads with MiXCR, one row per CDR3 protein. The repertoire holds around 850,000 distinct CDR3 sequences, around 34% seen once, with roughly 13% in the top ten. The sequence was collected from a man aged 18 to 30 in good health. The sample taken for sequencing was blood. The chain recombines TRBV7-9 with TRBJ2-6; the D is unclear. The CDR3 is CASSFGQLKHSGANVLTF. In DNA, the CDR3 is TGTGCCAGCAGCTTTGGGCAATTAAAACACTCTGGGGCCAACGTCCTGACTTTC.